These 9 T cell receptor beta chains originate from one sample sequenced in a study of cytomegalovirus exposure and HLA in healthy donors. Vbeta (60) and Jbeta (13) primers were used in the PCR. Here immunoSEQ multiplex PCR was the method, and the copy in TCRdb shows in-frame clones only, minus some. Of about 180,000 clones listed, 80% to 90% are singletons. Sequencing used PBMCs. These TCRs come from a girl aged 2 to 9 in good health and CMV-seropositive.

This clone was observed a few times. The rearrangement joins TRBV5-1 to TRBJ1-2; the match to TRBD1 covers 7 bases. V lost 4 bases, J lost 8 bases, and 11 bases stayed unmatched. This CDR3 spans 14 amino acids. CDR1 and CDR2 from the germline V gene are SGHRS and YFSETQ. The CDR3 loop reads CASSPTGDPSGYTF. CDR3 coding DNA: TGCGCCAGCAGCCCAACAGGGGATCCTTCGGGCTACACCTTC.

The chain joins TRBV11-3 to TRBJ1-1; D is ambiguous. Germline V gives CDR1 SGHNT, CDR2 YENEEA. Trimming removed 6 bases from V and 6 bases from J, with 20 bases in between. The CDR3 contains 15 residues. The DNA of the CDR3 is TGTGCCAGCAGTCTTAGATTTAGGCTAGGCGCTGAAGCTTTCTTT. Translated: CASSLRFRLGAEAFF.

This chain connects TRBV25-1 to TRBJ1-2; 9 bases are shared with TRBD1. Germline CDR1 and CDR2: MGHDK and SYGVNS. The V gene end was trimmed by 5 bases and the J gene end by 7 bases; junction bases not matched to a gene: 5. The CDR3 is 13 residues long. The chain's CDR3 is CASSSQGAGGYTF. In DNA form, the CDR3 reads TGTGCCAGCAGTTCACAGGGGGCTGGTGGCTACACCTTC.

The rearrangement uses TRBV7-3 and TRBJ2-3; TRBD1 agrees at 9 bases. The V segment lost 5 bases and the J segment 3 bases; nucleotides outside the gene matches: 6. CDR3 length equals 15 residues. Germline values: CDR1 SGHTA, CDR2 FQGTGA. In DNA form, the CDR3 reads TGTGCCAGCAGCCCAGGACAGGGGTGGACAGATACGCAGTATTTT. This gives the protein CASSPGQGWTDTQYF.

The chain joins TRBV28 to TRBJ2-2; 8 bases are a match to TRBD2. Germline values: CDR1 MDHEN, CDR2 SYDVKM. J gave up 6 bases and V 4 bases, and 1 base lay outside the gene matches. The CDR3 consists of 13 residues. The CDR3 DNA is TGTGCCAGCAGTTCGCGGGAGGCCGGGGAGCTGTTTTTT. It codes for CASSSREAGELFF.

The chain's CDR3 is CASSLGLAGYYEQFF. Here the CDR3 DNA reads TGCGCCAGCAGCTTGGGTCTAGCGGGATATTATGAGCAGTTCTTC. This chain uses TRBV5-1 with TRBJ2-1, with 9 bases lining up with TRBD2. This CDR3 is built from 15 residues. Germline assignment: CDR1 SGHRS and CDR2 YFSETQ. V lost 0 bases to trimming and J lost 8 bases; unmatched junction nucleotides: 6.

This clone was detected once. CDR3 sequence reads: CASSLVNRDDGYTF. In nucleotides, the CDR3 is TGTGCCAGCAGCTTAGTTAACAGGGATGACGGCTACACCTTC. The V gene is TRBV13, the J gene TRBJ1-2; the D gene is possibly TRBD1 (6 bases). Per the germline V gene, CDR1 is PRHDT and CDR2 is FYEKMQ (reference sequence). Trimming removed 1 base from V and 8 bases from J, with 14 bases in between. CDR3 length equals 14 residues.

The chain joins TRBV6-5 to TRBJ1-6; no clear D gene. The V end was cut by 6 bases, the J end by 7 bases, with 13 bases between. Germline values: CDR1 MNHEY, CDR2 SVGAGI. The CDR3 consists of 14 residues. CDR3 nucleotides: TGTGCCAGCAGCTCCCCCAGTCCAAATTCACCCCTCCACTTT. Its translation is CASSSPSPNSPLHF.

The gene calls are TRBV4-1 and TRBJ2-7, with 7 bases matching TRBD1. J gave up 3 bases and V 0 bases, and 8 bases lay outside the gene matches. Germline-derived CDR1 and CDR2 are MGHRA and YSYEKL. This CDR3 is 16 amino acids long. Written as DNA, the CDR3 is TGCGCCAGCAGCCAAGAACCGACAGGGAGCGTCTACGAGCAGTACTTC. Protein: CASSQEPTGSVYEQYF.